The rows below give T cell receptor beta chains drawn from one sample of a study of blood T cell repertoires in COVID-19. Measured with immunoSEQ multiplex PCR; TCRdb has only the in-frame clones, and not every one. The data hold 80,000 to 90,000 clones, with around 80% observed a single time. The sequenced material came from peripheral blood. The source of these receptors is a man aged 65 to 79 with acute or convalescent COVID-19. The CDR3 runs from the conserved cysteine through the conserved F or W. Fields, in order: clone size, V gene, CDR3 length, J gene, D gene, CDR3 DNA, CDR3 protein. A D gene is named only where the DNA matches it firmly. Some rows mark clone size as missing; the rest say once, few, many or name a class of expanded clone.

clone_size: once
v_call: TRBV7-3
cdr3_length: 13
j_call: TRBJ2-3
d_call: .
cdr3_nt: TGTGCCAGCAGCCTATTAGCCCCAGATACGCAGTATTTT
cdr3_aa: CASSLLAPDTQYF

clone_size: once
v_call: TRBV20-1
cdr3_length: 11
j_call: TRBJ2-3
d_call: .
cdr3_nt: TGCAGTGCTCCACAGGCGGATACGCAGTATTTT
cdr3_aa: CSAPQADTQYF

clone_size: few
v_call: TRBV6-8
cdr3_length: 13
j_call: TRBJ2-7
d_call: .
cdr3_nt: TGTGCCAGCAGTTCCACGGAGGGAGGCGAGCAGTACTTC
cdr3_aa: CASSSTEGGEQYF

clone_size: .
v_call: TRBV3-1/TRBV3-2
cdr3_length: 16
j_call: TRBJ2-3
d_call: TRBD2
cdr3_nt: TGTGCCAGCAGCCACCGGGTAGCGGGGGGCGCGGATACGCAGTATTTT
cdr3_aa: CASSHRVAGGADTQYF

clone_size: once
v_call: TRBV20-1
cdr3_length: 11
j_call: TRBJ1-2
d_call: .
cdr3_nt: TGCAGTGCCCCCGTTGTCTATGGCTACACCTTC
cdr3_aa: CSAPVVYGYTF

clone_size: .
v_call: TRBV28
cdr3_length: 15
j_call: TRBJ1-5
d_call: TRBD1
cdr3_nt: TGTGCCAGCAGTGCCGGGACAGGGGGTTTTCAGCCCCAGCATTTT
cdr3_aa: CASSAGTGGFQPQHF

clone_size: .
v_call: TRBV4-1
cdr3_length: 14
j_call: TRBJ2-2
d_call: TRBD2
cdr3_nt: TGCGCCAGCAGCCAAGCTCGGGGGGCCGGGGAGCTGTTTTTT
cdr3_aa: CASSQARGAGELFF

clone_size: .
v_call: TRBV4-1
cdr3_length: 13
j_call: TRBJ2-5
d_call: .
cdr3_nt: TGCGCCAGCAGCCAAGTCTTCTCTGAGACCCAGTACTTC
cdr3_aa: CASSQVFSETQYF

clone_size: .
v_call: TRBV24-1
cdr3_length: 13
j_call: TRBJ1-2
d_call: .
cdr3_nt: TGTGCCACCAGCGACAGCACCTCCCTCGGCTACACCTTC
cdr3_aa: CATSDSTSLGYTF

clone_size: once
v_call: TRBV10-1
cdr3_length: 16
j_call: TRBJ2-1
d_call: TRBD2
cdr3_nt: TGCGCCAGCAGTGATACAGCGGGGGCGGGATACAATGAGCAGTTCTTC
cdr3_aa: CASSDTAGAGYNEQFF

clone_size: .
v_call: TRBV7-8
cdr3_length: 13
j_call: TRBJ1-1
d_call: TRBD1
cdr3_nt: TGTGCCAGCAGCTTAACAGGGGGCACTGAAGCTTTCTTT
cdr3_aa: CASSLTGGTEAFF

clone_size: .
v_call: TRBV28
cdr3_length: 14
j_call: TRBJ1-2
d_call: .
cdr3_nt: TGTGCCAGCAGTTCAGGGGATTCAAACTATGGCTACACCTTC
cdr3_aa: CASSSGDSNYGYTF

clone_size: .
v_call: TRBV5-1
cdr3_length: 13
j_call: TRBJ1-6
d_call: TRBD1
cdr3_nt: TGCGCCAGCAGCGAAGCGGACAGGGGGCGCGTCCACTTT
cdr3_aa: CASSEADRGRVHF

clone_size: .
v_call: TRBV19
cdr3_length: 15
j_call: TRBJ1-1
d_call: .
cdr3_nt: TGTGCCAGTACCCCCATAGTCAGGGGTAACACTGAAGCTTTCTTT
cdr3_aa: CASTPIVRGNTEAFF

clone_size: .
v_call: TRBV10-3
cdr3_length: 17
j_call: TRBJ2-3
d_call: TRBD1
cdr3_nt: TGTGCCATCAGTAAAAAATCCGAGACAGGGTCCACAGATACGCAGTATTTT
cdr3_aa: CAISKKSETGSTDTQYF

clone_size: .
v_call: TRBV5-1
cdr3_length: 11
j_call: TRBJ2-1
d_call: TRBD1
cdr3_nt: TGCGCCAGCAGCTTGGGACAGGGCCGGTTCTTC
cdr3_aa: CASSLGQGRFF

clone_size: .
v_call: TRBV6-2/TRBV6-3
cdr3_length: 15
j_call: TRBJ1-5
d_call: .
cdr3_nt: TGTGCCAGCAGCCGCCCTGACAGCTTTAATAGGCCCCAGCATTTT
cdr3_aa: CASSRPDSFNRPQHF

clone_size: .
v_call: TRBV6-1
cdr3_length: 11
j_call: TRBJ2-1
d_call: .
cdr3_nt: TGTGCCAGCAGTGAGCTAGCGCGGCAGTTCTTC
cdr3_aa: CASSELARQFF

clone_size: .
v_call: TRBV6-5
cdr3_length: 13
j_call: TRBJ1-6
d_call: TRBD1
cdr3_nt: TGTGCCAGCATTGGGACAGGGCATTCACCCCTCCACTTT
cdr3_aa: CASIGTGHSPLHF

clone_size: .
v_call: TRBV10-3
cdr3_length: 13
j_call: TRBJ2-2
d_call: .
cdr3_nt: TGTGCCATCGGAGAACAAGACACCGGGGAGCTGTTTTTT
cdr3_aa: CAIGEQDTGELFF

clone_size: .
v_call: TRBV10-1
cdr3_length: 14
j_call: TRBJ1-1
d_call: TRBD1
cdr3_nt: TGCGCCAGCAGCAGGACAGGGGGGAACACTGAAGCTTTCTTT
cdr3_aa: CASSRTGGNTEAFF

clone_size: once
v_call: TRBV5-4
cdr3_length: 15
j_call: TRBJ2-7
d_call: TRBD1
cdr3_nt: TGTGCCAGCAGCCCTGGACAGGGGGTCTCCTACGAGCAGTACTTC
cdr3_aa: CASSPGQGVSYEQYF

clone_size: .
v_call: TRBV19
cdr3_length: 13
j_call: TRBJ1-2
d_call: .
cdr3_nt: TGTGCCAGTAGTGGTCAGGGGTTCTATGGCTACACCTTC
cdr3_aa: CASSGQGFYGYTF

clone_size: .
v_call: TRBV5-4
cdr3_length: 16
j_call: TRBJ2-2
d_call: TRBD2
cdr3_nt: TGTGCCAGCAGCCCGGTGGGAGGGATACGTACCGGGGAGCTGTTTTTT
cdr3_aa: CASSPVGGIRTGELFF

clone_size: once
v_call: TRBV20-1
cdr3_length: 11
j_call: TRBJ1-1
d_call: TRBD1
cdr3_nt: TGCAGTGCCAGGACAGGGATTGAAGCTTTCTTT
cdr3_aa: CSARTGIEAFF

clone_size: .
v_call: TRBV6-1
cdr3_length: 14
j_call: TRBJ1-2
d_call: TRBD1
cdr3_nt: TGTGCCAGCAGTGAAGGTACAGGGGGCTTTGGCTACACCTTC
cdr3_aa: CASSEGTGGFGYTF

clone_size: .
v_call: TRBV9
cdr3_length: 19
j_call: TRBJ1-5
d_call: TRBD1
cdr3_nt: TGTGCCAGCAGCGTAGATAAACGTGGGGCAGGGGGAAACAATCAGCCCCAGCATTTT
cdr3_aa: CASSVDKRGAGGNNQPQHF

clone_size: few
v_call: TRBV20-1
cdr3_length: 13
j_call: TRBJ2-7
d_call: .
cdr3_nt: TGCAGTGCTAGTCGCGGGCCATCCTACGAGCAGTACTTC
cdr3_aa: CSASRGPSYEQYF

clone_size: .
v_call: TRBV28
cdr3_length: 15
j_call: TRBJ1-4
d_call: TRBD1
cdr3_nt: TGTGCCAGCAGCCCCGCCGGGACAGCTAATGAAAAACTGTTTTTT
cdr3_aa: CASSPAGTANEKLFF

clone_size: .
v_call: TRBV5-5
cdr3_length: 14
j_call: TRBJ2-3
d_call: TRBD2
cdr3_nt: TGTGCCAGCAGCTCCGGGACTATCACAGATACGCAGTATTTT
cdr3_aa: CASSSGTITDTQYF

clone_size: .
v_call: TRBV19
cdr3_length: 16
j_call: TRBJ1-1
d_call: .
cdr3_nt: TGTGCCAGTAGTATAGAAGACCGGGGTTGGAAAACTGAAGCTTTCTTT
cdr3_aa: CASSIEDRGWKTEAFF

clone_size: once
v_call: TRBV11-3
cdr3_length: 14
j_call: TRBJ2-1
d_call: .
cdr3_nt: TGTGCCAGCAGCTTCGGGTGGGGGGACAATGAGCAGTTCTTC
cdr3_aa: CASSFGWGDNEQFF

clone_size: .
v_call: TRBV28
cdr3_length: 11
j_call: TRBJ2-7
d_call: .
cdr3_nt: TGTGCCAGCCAGGGGGGATACGAGCAGTACTTC
cdr3_aa: CASQGGYEQYF

clone_size: .
v_call: TRBV19
cdr3_length: 14
j_call: TRBJ2-3
d_call: TRBD1
cdr3_nt: TGTGCCAGTACTACGGGACAGCCTACAGATACGCAGTATTTT
cdr3_aa: CASTTGQPTDTQYF

clone_size: .
v_call: TRBV5-1
cdr3_length: 15
j_call: TRBJ1-5
d_call: TRBD1
cdr3_nt: TGCGCCAGCAGCTCAGAAGGGACAGGGGATCAGCCCCAGCATTTT
cdr3_aa: CASSSEGTGDQPQHF

clone_size: .
v_call: TRBV2
cdr3_length: 15
j_call: TRBJ1-1
d_call: .
cdr3_nt: TGTGCCAGCAGACCCATGGACAGAGTAAACACTGAAGCTTTCTTT
cdr3_aa: CASRPMDRVNTEAFF

clone_size: .
v_call: TRBV24-1
cdr3_length: 17
j_call: TRBJ2-2
d_call: TRBD2
cdr3_nt: TGTGCCACCAGTGACCTTAAGCGGGGGGCGAACACCGGGGAGCTGTTTTTT
cdr3_aa: CATSDLKRGANTGELFF

clone_size: .
v_call: TRBV2
cdr3_length: 15
j_call: TRBJ2-5
d_call: .
cdr3_nt: TGTGCCAGCAGGGAAACTAGTATCCCGGGAGAGACCCAGTACTTC
cdr3_aa: CASRETSIPGETQYF

clone_size: .
v_call: TRBV7-6
cdr3_length: 16
j_call: TRBJ2-3
d_call: .
cdr3_nt: TGTGCCAGCAGCTTAGCACAGCGGGGACAATTCGATACGCAGTATTTT
cdr3_aa: CASSLAQRGQFDTQYF

clone_size: .
v_call: TRBV24-1
cdr3_length: 16
j_call: TRBJ1-2
d_call: TRBD1
cdr3_nt: TGTGCCACCAGTGCCCCTACGGACAGGGGAGGGAACGGCTACACCTTC
cdr3_aa: CATSAPTDRGGNGYTF

clone_size: .
v_call: TRBV19
cdr3_length: 16
j_call: TRBJ2-1
d_call: TRBD2
cdr3_nt: TGTGCCAGTAGCACTCTTAGCGGGACTAGCGGGAATGAGCAGTTCTTC
cdr3_aa: CASSTLSGTSGNEQFF

clone_size: .
v_call: TRBV28
cdr3_length: 16
j_call: TRBJ2-3
d_call: .
cdr3_nt: TGTGCCAGCAGTTTATTTGGGGGCCGGCACGCAGATACGCAGTATTTT
cdr3_aa: CASSLFGGRHADTQYF

clone_size: .
v_call: TRBV19
cdr3_length: 15
j_call: TRBJ1-4
d_call: .
cdr3_nt: TGTGCCAGTAGTCCGACAGCAGCAACTAATGAAAAACTGTTTTTT
cdr3_aa: CASSPTAATNEKLFF

clone_size: once
v_call: TRBV3-1/TRBV3-2
cdr3_length: 14
j_call: TRBJ2-7
d_call: TRBD1
cdr3_nt: TGTGCCAGCAGCCCGGGGACAGGGGGCTACGAGCAGTACTTC
cdr3_aa: CASSPGTGGYEQYF

clone_size: once
v_call: TRBV28
cdr3_length: 15
j_call: TRBJ1-1
d_call: .
cdr3_nt: TGTGCCAGCAGTTCGACAGGACACAAGAACACTGAAGCTTTCTTT
cdr3_aa: CASSSTGHKNTEAFF

clone_size: once
v_call: TRBV28
cdr3_length: 17
j_call: TRBJ1-2
d_call: .
cdr3_nt: TGTGCCAGCAGTTTATTCCCGAGTATTGGGGGGGCGCGAGGCTACACCTTC
cdr3_aa: CASSLFPSIGGARGYTF

clone_size: .
v_call: TRBV19
cdr3_length: 18
j_call: TRBJ2-3
d_call: TRBD1
cdr3_nt: TGTGCCAGTAGTCCCTCCCGCGGGACAGGGGCCAGCACAGATACGCAGTATTTT
cdr3_aa: CASSPSRGTGASTDTQYF

clone_size: .
v_call: TRBV28
cdr3_length: 14
j_call: TRBJ2-7
d_call: .
cdr3_nt: TGTGCCAGCGGGGCACGGGTAAGCTCCTACGAGCAGTACTTC
cdr3_aa: CASGARVSSYEQYF

clone_size: .
v_call: TRBV2
cdr3_length: 14
j_call: TRBJ2-6
d_call: .
cdr3_nt: TGTGCCAGCAGTGAACACATTGGGGCCAACGTCCTGACTTTC
cdr3_aa: CASSEHIGANVLTF

clone_size: once
v_call: TRBV5-1
cdr3_length: 18
j_call: TRBJ2-2
d_call: TRBD2
cdr3_nt: TGCGCCAGCAGCTTGGATCCTAGCGGGGGGGCGCACACCGGGGAGCTGTTTTTT
cdr3_aa: CASSLDPSGGAHTGELFF

clone_size: .
v_call: TRBV6-5
cdr3_length: 13
j_call: TRBJ1-4
d_call: TRBD1
cdr3_nt: TGTGCCAGCAGTTATTCCAGGACAGGGGTACTGTTTTTT
cdr3_aa: CASSYSRTGVLFF